Presented here are 27 T cell receptor beta chains from one specimen sequenced in a study of control samples from healthy donors and cancer patients. Libraries were prepared by immunoSEQ multiplex PCR; TCRdb keeps only in-frame clonotypes and omits some of them. The sample records about 120,000 clones, just over 90% being singletons. Sequencing was performed on blood. These receptors were collected from a woman aged 18-29 years in good health.

Here the CDR3 reads CASSTGTDHEQYF. The CDR3 coding sequence is TGTGCCAGCAGCACCGGGACAGACCACGAGCAGTACTTC. The V and J genes are TRBV7-2 and TRBJ2-7, with TRBD1 identical over 7 bases. This CDR3 is 13 amino acids long. CDR1 SGHTA and CDR2 FQGNSA come from the germline V gene. The ends lost 5 bases at V and 5 bases at J; junction bases unmatched: 6.

The chain uses TRBV6-4 and TRBJ1-3; D remains ambiguous. This CDR3 has 16 residues. The V and J ends lost 3 bases and 2 bases respectively, with 14 bases between them. The germline gives CDR1 MRHNA, CDR2 SNTAGT. CDR3 DNA sequence: TGTGCCAGCAGTGAGGCAGCGATTGTCGCTGGAAACACCATATATTTT. It translates to CASSEAAIVAGNTIYF.

The chain couples TRBV6-5 to TRBJ1-1; 7 bases are a match to TRBD1. This CDR3 comprises 14 residues. Germline-derived CDR1 and CDR2 are MNHEY and SVGAGI. The V segment lost 5 bases and the J segment 0 bases; nucleotides outside the gene matches: 3. CDR3 amino acids: CASSPGTVNTEAFF. The DNA of the CDR3 is TGTGCCAGCAGTCCCGGGACAGTGAACACTGAAGCTTTCTTT.

This rearrangement joins TRBV28 to TRBJ1-5, with no clear D. CDR1 and CDR2 (germline): MDHEN, SYDVKM. V shed 3 bases and J shed 6 bases, with 3 bases lying between them. The CDR3 loop spans 11 amino acids. The chain's CDR3 is CASSLGQPQHF. The DNA of the CDR3 is TGTGCCAGCAGTTTGGGTCAGCCCCAGCATTTT.

The J gene is TRBJ2-1, the V gene TRBV7-6, with a tentative D call TRBD2 (6 bases). The CDR3 length is 16 residues. V shed 4 bases and J shed 1 base, with 14 bases lying between them. CDR1 is SGHVS and CDR2 is FNYEAQ in the germline V gene. The CDR3 loop reads CASSSPVGGSYNEQFF. The CDR3 nucleotides read TGTGCCAGCAGCTCGCCGGTGGGGGGTTCCTACAATGAGCAGTTCTTC. The full variable domain, in which reference TRBV7-6 and TRBJ2-1 provide the parts outside the CDR3, is GAGVSQSPRYKVTKRGQDVALRCDPISGHVSLYWYRQALGQGPEFLTYFNYEAQQDKSGLPNDRFSAERPEGSISTLTIQRTEQRDSAMYRCASSSPVGGSYNEQFFGPGTRLTVL.

The chain has TRBV24-1 and TRBJ1-2; 9 bases align to TRBD1. The CDR3 length is 15 residues. CDR1 and CDR2 from the germline V gene are KGHDR and SFDVKD. Trimming removed 4 bases from V and 1 base from J; junction bases left unmatched: 3. CDR3 region: CATSERTGDNYGYTF. The CDR3 DNA follows: TGTGCCACCAGTGAGAGGACAGGGGATAACTATGGCTACACCTTC.

V is TRBV19 and J is TRBJ1-1, with no clear D. This CDR3 is 14 amino acids long. Deletions cut 7 bases from V and 7 bases from J, with 19 bases between. Per the germline V gene, CDR1 is LNHDA and CDR2 is SQIVND (reference sequence). CDR3 protein: CASKLAGSGGEAFF. The CDR3 nucleotides read TGTGCCAGTAAGTTAGCGGGGAGTGGCGGTGAAGCTTTCTTT.

This chain connects TRBV5-4 to TRBJ1-2; a weak D match, TRBD1 (5 bases). Germline-derived CDR1 and CDR2 are SGHNT and YYREEE (reference sequence). Trimming took 4 bases from V and 8 from J, leaving 15 bases between them. The CDR3 loop spans 13 amino acids. The CDR3 region is CASSGGRTGGYTF. CDR3 nucleotides: TGTGCCAGCAGCGGGGGACGGACGGGCGGCTACACCTTC.

V is TRBV4-2 and J is TRBJ2-5; 10 bases fit TRBD2. The CDR3 runs to 19 residues. V lost 1 base to trimming and J lost 4 bases; unmatched junction nucleotides: 15. Germline values: CDR1 LGHNA, CDR2 YNFKEQ. CDR3 coding DNA: TGTGCCAGCAGCCAAGTCTTCGGGCCTAGCGGGAGAGGACGAGAGACCCAGTACTTC. Amino acids: CASSQVFGPSGRGRETQYF.

This clone was observed once. The rearrangement uses TRBV6-2 or TRBV6-3 and TRBJ2-3; D perhaps matches TRBD2 (5 bases). Germline V gene sequence: CDR1 MNHEY, CDR2 SVGEGT. The CDR3 totals 18 residues. Between the trimmed V and J ends, which lost 2 bases and 5 bases, there was a span of 23 bases. The CDR3 loop reads CASSYPRYVTEGRDTQYF. The CDR3 region has the DNA TGTGCCAGCAGTTACCCTAGGTATGTCACAGAGGGTAGAGATACGCAGTATTTT.

A single count supports this clone. The chain uses TRBV6-5 and TRBJ1-1; D is uncertain. CDR3 size: 11 residues. Germline V gene sequence: CDR1 MNHEY, CDR2 SVGAGI. The V end was cut by 7 bases, the J end by 7 bases, with 10 bases between. The CDR3 nucleotides are TGTGCCAGCACCGCCGACCGTGAAGCTTTCTTT. Its translation is CASTADREAFF.

This chain uses TRBV7-2 with TRBJ1-1; 8 nucleotides line up with TRBD1. The CDR3 covers 15 residues. The germline V gene has CDR1 SGHTA and CDR2 FQGNSA. Unmatched junction bases numbered 7, after V lost 7 bases and J lost 0 bases. The CDR3, as DNA: TGTGCCAGCACCGGACAGGGAACCATGAACACTGAAGCTTTCTTT. As protein: CASTGQGTMNTEAFF.

DNA for the CDR3: TGCGCCAGCAGCTCCTCGTTAGCGGGAGGGCTACCCTTCCAAGAGACCCAGTACTTC. It is translated as CASSSSLAGGLPFQETQYF. The chain uses TRBV5-1 and TRBJ2-5; 11 nucleotides match TRBD2. CDR1 and CDR2 from the germline V gene are SGHRS and YFSETQ. The CDR3 has 19 residues. Germline trimming cut 3 bases from V and 1 base from J; bases unmatched to any gene: 14.

This chain joins TRBV3-1 (or the pseudogene TRBV3-2) and TRBJ2-1, with 8 bases that match TRBD2. Germline lookup yields CDR1 LGHDT and CDR2 YNNKEL (reference sequence). This CDR3 comprises 15 residues. Germline trimming cut 5 bases from V and 7 bases from J; bases unmatched to any gene: 10. This CDR3 reads CASSSPGTSNNEQFF. The CDR3, as DNA: TGTGCCAGCAGCTCCCCGGGGACTAGTAATAATGAGCAGTTCTTC.

This chain uses TRBV7-2 with TRBJ2-5; no clear D. Germline CDR1 is SGHTA and CDR2 is FQGNSA. The CDR3 totals 15 residues. V was shortened by 5 bases and J by 2 bases, with 15 bases between the two germline ends. CDR3 nucleotides: TGTGCCAGCAGCAAGCGACGGCCCCCACAAGAGACCCAGTACTTC. Its protein is CASSKRRPPQETQYF.

The chain links TRBV12-3 or TRBV12-4 to TRBJ2-7, with D possibly matching TRBD2 (5 bases). V was clipped by 5 bases and J by 2 bases, with 10 bases between them. CDR3 size: 13 residues. The CDR3, as DNA: TGTGCCAGCAGTCGTAGCGAGACCTACGAGCAGTACTTC. Protein: CASSRSETYEQYF.

This clone was counted between two and nine times. V and J are TRBV9 and TRBJ1-2, with unresolved D. The V gene's germline CDR1 is SGDLS and CDR2 YYNGEE. The CDR3 covers 11 residues. The germline V and J ends were trimmed by 4 bases and 4 bases, with 5 bases remaining between them. This CDR3 is CASSPGYGYTF. CDR3 nucleotide sequence: TGTGCCAGCAGCCCCGGCTATGGCTACACCTTC.

In its sample, this clone was seen once. The genes are TRBV6-2 or TRBV6-3 and TRBJ2-2; no reliable D call. The CDR3 is 14 amino acids. From germline, CDR1 is MNHEY and CDR2 SVGEGT. Trimming took 7 bases from V and 8 from J, leaving 17 bases between them. The CDR3 nucleotides are TGTGCCAGCACCCCGGCGTGGGGTACAGGGGAGCTGTTTTTT. Its protein product is CASTPAWGTGELFF.

The V gene is TRBV2, the J gene TRBJ2-1, with 9 bases lining up with TRBD2. CDR3 length: 15 residues. Germline-derived CDR1 and CDR2 are SNHLY and FYNNEI. Trimming at V came to 8 bases and at J to 6 bases, leaving 11 bases not matched to a gene. The CDR3 is CASDISGRAGNEQFF. The CDR3 region has the DNA TGTGCCAGCGATATTAGCGGGAGAGCAGGCAATGAGCAGTTCTTC.

This chain joins TRBV10-3 and TRBJ2-6, with 9 bases matching TRBD1. The ends lost 6 bases at V and 1 base at J; junction bases unmatched: 7. The CDR3 runs 17 residues. Germline-derived CDR1 and CDR2 are ENHRY and SYGVKD. The chain's CDR3 is CAIRTGQGVSGANVLTF. The CDR3 nucleotides are TGTGCCATCAGGACGGGACAGGGAGTTTCTGGGGCCAACGTCCTGACTTTC.

This chain joins TRBV9 and TRBJ2-6, with D maybe TRBD2 (5 bases). Germline V lookup: CDR1 SGDLS, CDR2 YYNGEE. V was shortened by 0 bases and J by 0 bases, with 13 bases between the two germline ends. CDR3 length: 18 amino acids. The CDR3 bases are TGTGCCAGCAGCGTAGGAGGGCTGGGAATCTCTGGGGCCAACGTCCTGACTTTC. Protein sequence: CASSVGGLGISGANVLTF.

This rearrangement joins TRBV28 to TRBJ1-5, with D possibly matching TRBD1 (5 bases). CDR3 length equals 15 residues. Deletions cut 5 bases from V and 4 bases from J, with 15 bases between. The germline gives CDR1 MDHEN, CDR2 SYDVKM. The CDR3, as DNA: TGTGCCAGCAGTCGGGACCTCACCTTAAATCAGCCCCAGCATTTT. Protein sequence: CASSRDLTLNQPQHF. Drawing the rest from reference TRBV28 and TRBJ1-5, the complete variable domain is DVKVTQSSRYLVKRTGEKVFLECVQDMDHENMFWYRQDPGLGLRLIYFSYDVKMKEKGDIPEGYSVSREKKERFSLILESASTNQTSMYLCASSRDLTLNQPQHFGDGTRLSIL.

The J gene is TRBJ1-6, the V gene TRBV30, with D uncertain. This CDR3 comprises 14 residues. Germline V gives CDR1 GTSNPN, CDR2 SVGIG (reference sequence). V was pared by 0 bases and J by 5 bases, with 8 bases between. CDR3 nucleotide sequence: TGTGCCTGGAGTGTGGGCACCCATAATTCACCCCTCCACTTT. This encodes CAWSVGTHNSPLHF.

This clone was detected only once. The gene calls are TRBV2 and TRBJ2-7; TRBD1 aligns across 10 bases. The germline CDR1 and CDR2 sequences are SNHLY and FYNNEI. The length of the CDR3 is 15 residues. V lost 2 bases and J lost 3; bases outside the gene matches: 4. DNA for the CDR3: TGTGCCAGCAGTGAAAGGGGGACAGGGGACTACGAGCAGTACTTC. Translation: CASSERGTGDYEQYF.

Points on this clone: A single base separates this from a much larger clone, so it may be a read error. The V and J genes are TRBV7-2 and TRBJ1-1; no reliable D call. V dropped 2 bases and J dropped 0 bases, with 4 bases sitting between them. Germline lookup yields CDR1 SGHTA and CDR2 FQGNSA. This CDR3 is 13 amino acids long. CDR3 DNA sequence: TGTGCCAGCAGCTTAAAGGTGAACACTGAAGCTTTCTTT. This codes for CASSLKVNTEAFF.

The V and J genes are TRBV3-1 (or the pseudogene TRBV3-2) and TRBJ1-2, with D perhaps matching TRBD1 (5 bases). Looked up from germline, CDR1 is LGHDT and CDR2 is YNNKEL (reference sequence). V lost 5 bases and J 4 bases, leaving 8 bases between the germline ends. The CDR3 runs 12 residues. Written as DNA, the CDR3 is TGTGCCAGCAGCTACGACAGCTATGGCTACACCTTC. Residues: CASSYDSYGYTF.

This clone has more than one count but fewer than ten. This sequence joins TRBV6-5 and TRBJ2-1, with TRBD2 identical over 10 bases. Germline V gene lookup returns CDR1 MNHEY and CDR2 SVGAGI. J was trimmed by 7 bases and V by 6 bases; bases with no gene match: 3. This CDR3 region has 13 residues. CDR3 protein: CASRPTSGNEQFF. CDR3 coding DNA: TGTGCCAGCAGGCCGACTAGCGGGAATGAGCAGTTCTTC.